This T cell receptor beta chain was profiled in a study of T cell responses to AZD1222 COVID-19 vaccine. Germline-derived CDR1 and CDR2 are MGHRA and YSYEKL. Between the trimmed V and J ends, which lost 1 base and 4 bases, there was a span of 19 bases. The CDR3 consists of 17 residues. Sequenced by immunoSEQ multiplex PCR; TCRdb stores in-frame clones only, minus some. The table lists around 140,000 clones, 89% of them singletons. The study pooled second doses at about 4 or about 12 weeks. This clone was observed once. Antigen: not known. Study-wide results and limits: Variant regions that are unmutated are reportedly the target of nearly half of spike-specific TCRs. Spike-specific TCR breadth and depth went up after people got two AZD1222 doses. Spike-wide coverage was observed for vaccine-associated CD4 TCRs, with dominant responses at 160-218 and 743-854.

This sample comprised peripheral blood, obtained 28 days after the second AZD1222 dose. V is TRBV4-1 and J is TRBJ1-1, with D perhaps TRBD1 (5 bases). The clonotype originates from an adult who received the AZD1222 COVID-19 vaccine. CDR3 DNA: TGCGCCAGCAGCCAAGGGAGGGGCACGAGGCGGTCCACTGAAGCTTTCTTT. Protein: CASSQGRGTRRSTEAFF.